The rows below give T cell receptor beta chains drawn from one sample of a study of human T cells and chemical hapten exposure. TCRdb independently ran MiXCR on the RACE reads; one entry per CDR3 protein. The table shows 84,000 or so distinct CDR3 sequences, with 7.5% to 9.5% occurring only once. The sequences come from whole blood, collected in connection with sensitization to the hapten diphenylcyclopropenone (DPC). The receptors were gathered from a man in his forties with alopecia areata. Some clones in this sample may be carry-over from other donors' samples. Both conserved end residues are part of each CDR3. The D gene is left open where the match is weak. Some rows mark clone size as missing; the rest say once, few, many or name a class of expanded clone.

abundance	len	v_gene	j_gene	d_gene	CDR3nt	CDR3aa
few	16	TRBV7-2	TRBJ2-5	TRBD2	TGTGCCAGCAGCTCAGGACTAGCGGGAGGGCCCGAGACCCAGTACTTC	CASSSGLAGGPETQYF
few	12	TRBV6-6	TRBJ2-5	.	TGTGCCAGCAGTTATTTAGCAGAGACCCAGTACTTC	CASSYLAETQYF
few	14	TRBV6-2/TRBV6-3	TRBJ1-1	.	TGTGCCAGCACTGATCGTACGATGAACACTGAAGCTTTCTTT	CASTDRTMNTEAFF
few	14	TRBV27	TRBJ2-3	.	TGTGCCACCCTGAAGCTTGGGAGCACAGATACGCAGTATTTT	CATLKLGSTDTQYF
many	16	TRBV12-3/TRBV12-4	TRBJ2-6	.	TGTGCCAGCAGTTTGGGCGGGGGCGCTGGGGCCAACGTCCTGACTTTC	CASSLGGGAGANVLTF
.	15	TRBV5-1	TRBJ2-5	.	TGCGCCAGCATTGGGGGAGCCGCTGGAGGAGAGACCCAGTACTTC	CASIGGAAGGETQYF
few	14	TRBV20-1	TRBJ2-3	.	TGCAGTGCTAGAGGGGCTAGCTACACAGATACGCAGTATTTT	CSARGASYTDTQYF
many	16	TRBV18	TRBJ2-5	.	TGTGCCAGCTCACCCACTCGGGGACCCAAGGGCGAGACCCAGTACTTC	CASSPTRGPKGETQYF
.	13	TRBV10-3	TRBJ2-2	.	TGTGCCATCAGTGACCTCGATCTCGGGGAGCTGTTTTTT	CAISDLDLGELFF
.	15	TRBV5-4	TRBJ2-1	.	TGTGCCAGCAGCTTGCCGGGACCAACCTACAATGAGCAGTTCTTC	CASSLPGPTYNEQFF
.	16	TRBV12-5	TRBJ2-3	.	TGTGCTAGTGGATTGCTGACTAACCTCTACACAGATACGCAGTATTTT	CASGLLTNLYTDTQYF
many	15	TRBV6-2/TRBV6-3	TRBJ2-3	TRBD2	TGTGCCAGCAGTTACCCGGCTAGCGGTGTAGATACGCAGTATTTT	CASSYPASGVDTQYF
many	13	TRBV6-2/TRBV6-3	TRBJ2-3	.	TGTGCCACCGCGGATTCGGGCACAGATACGCAGTATTTT	CATADSGTDTQYF
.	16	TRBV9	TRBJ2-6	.	TGTGCCAGCAGCGTAGGCGGCTTCTCTGGGGCCAACGTCCTGACTTTC	CASSVGGFSGANVLTF
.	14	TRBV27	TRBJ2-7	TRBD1	TGTGCCAGCAGTTTCGACAGGGGAGCCTACGAGCAGTACTTC	CASSFDRGAYEQYF
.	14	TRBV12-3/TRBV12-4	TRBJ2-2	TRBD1	TGTGCCAGCGCCCTAGACAGGGACACCGGGGAGCTGTTTTTT	CASALDRDTGELFF
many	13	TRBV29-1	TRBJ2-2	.	TGCAGTGCCCAGATAGGGGCAATCGGGGAGCTGTTTTTT	CSAQIGAIGELFF